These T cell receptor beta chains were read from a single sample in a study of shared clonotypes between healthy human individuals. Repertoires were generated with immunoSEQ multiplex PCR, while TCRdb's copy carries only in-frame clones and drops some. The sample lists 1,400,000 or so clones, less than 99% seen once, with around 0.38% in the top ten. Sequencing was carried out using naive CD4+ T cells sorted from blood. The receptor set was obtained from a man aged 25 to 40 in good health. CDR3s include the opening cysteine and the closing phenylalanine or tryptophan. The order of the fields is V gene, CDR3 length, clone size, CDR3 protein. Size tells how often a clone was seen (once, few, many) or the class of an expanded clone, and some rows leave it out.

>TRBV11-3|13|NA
CASSLTSVGEQYF
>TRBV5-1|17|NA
CASSLGPGTGGAGELFF
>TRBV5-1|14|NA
CASRDGGGSYEQYF
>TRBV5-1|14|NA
CASSSDTGLDTQYF
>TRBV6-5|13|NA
CASSPDFTDTQYF
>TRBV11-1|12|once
CASSLPTDTQYF
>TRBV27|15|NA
CASSFASGIYNEQFF
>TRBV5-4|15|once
CASSSWTLSSYEQYF
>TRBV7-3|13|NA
CASSPDRNYGYTF
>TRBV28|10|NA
CASSGAGYTF
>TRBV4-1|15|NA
CASSQEPGLGYGYTF
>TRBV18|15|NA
CASSSGTGVTGELFF
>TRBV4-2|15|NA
CASRTSGSSYNEQFF
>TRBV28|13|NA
CASKNRVDQPQHF
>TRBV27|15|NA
CASSPMDRSNEKLFF
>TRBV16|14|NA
CASSQSSPYTEAFF
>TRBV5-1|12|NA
CASSLGQLEQFF
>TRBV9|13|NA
CASSVAGVHEQYF
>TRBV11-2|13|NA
CASSLGGRETQYF
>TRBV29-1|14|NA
CSVVGPVNTGELFF
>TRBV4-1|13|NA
CASSQPNRGQAFF
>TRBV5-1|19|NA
CASSSLPTRTSGSTDTQYF
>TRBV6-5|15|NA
CASSRDRGPGYGYTF
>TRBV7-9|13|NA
CASSLEAGNEQFF
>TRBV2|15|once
CATISGQEGTDTQYF
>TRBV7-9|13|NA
CASSTGLNYGYTF